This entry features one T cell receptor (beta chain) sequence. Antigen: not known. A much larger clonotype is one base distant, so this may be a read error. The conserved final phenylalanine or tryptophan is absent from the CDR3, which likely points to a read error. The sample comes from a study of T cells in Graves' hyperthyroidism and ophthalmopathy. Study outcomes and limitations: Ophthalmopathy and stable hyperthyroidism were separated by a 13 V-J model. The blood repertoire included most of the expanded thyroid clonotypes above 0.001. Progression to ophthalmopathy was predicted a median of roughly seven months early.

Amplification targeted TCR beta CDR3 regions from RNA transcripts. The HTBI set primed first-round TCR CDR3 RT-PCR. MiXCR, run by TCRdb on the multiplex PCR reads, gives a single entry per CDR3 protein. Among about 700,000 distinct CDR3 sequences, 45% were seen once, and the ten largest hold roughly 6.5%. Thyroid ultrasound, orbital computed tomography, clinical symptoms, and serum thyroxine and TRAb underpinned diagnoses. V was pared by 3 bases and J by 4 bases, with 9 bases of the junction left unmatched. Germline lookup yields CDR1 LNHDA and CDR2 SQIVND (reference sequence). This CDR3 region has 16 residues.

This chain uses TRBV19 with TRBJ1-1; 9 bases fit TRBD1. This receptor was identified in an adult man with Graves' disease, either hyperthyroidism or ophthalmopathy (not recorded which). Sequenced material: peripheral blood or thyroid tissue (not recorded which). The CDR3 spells CASSIGDREWGTEAFL. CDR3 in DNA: TGTGCCAGTAGTATCGGGGACAGGGAATGGGGCACTGAAGCTTTCCTT.